What follows are 23 T cell receptor beta chains derived from one specimen sequenced in a study of blood T cell repertoires in COVID-19. Here immunoSEQ multiplex PCR was the method, and the copy in TCRdb shows in-frame clones only, minus some. There are approximately 180,000 clones in the sample; roughly 89% occur only once, and 2% to 2.5% lies in the top ten. Sample: PBMCs or T cells enriched from blood (not recorded which). Source of these receptors: a woman between 35 and 50 years old with acute COVID-19.

As for this clone: Other DNA sequences from this sample encode an identical CDR3 as well. The chain uses TRBV19 and TRBJ2-1; 10 bases are a match to TRBD2. CDR1 is LNHDA, CDR2 SQIVND, per germline (reference sequence). The CDR3 totals 14 residues. The V segment lost 1 base and the J segment 7 bases; nucleotides outside the gene matches: 1. The DNA of the CDR3 is TGTGCCAGTAGTATAGGACTAGCGGGTAATGAGCAGTTCTTC. Translating it yields CASSIGLAGNEQFF.

The CDR3 here is CASSVVEGTGANVLTF. Here the CDR3 DNA reads TGTGCCAGCAGTGTCGTCGAGGGAACTGGGGCCAACGTCCTGACTTTC. The rearrangement uses TRBV27 and TRBJ2-6; tentatively, D is TRBD2 (5 bases). The CDR3 length is 16 residues. Germline CDR1 MNHEY, CDR2 SMNVEV (reference sequence). V lost 5 bases to trimming and J lost 2 bases, with 13 bases between them.

The V and J genes are TRBV10-3 and TRBJ2-1, with 12 bases matching TRBD2. CDR1 and CDR2 from the germline V gene are ENHRY and SYGVKD. The J segment lost 6 bases and the V segment lost 4 bases, leaving 10 bases of the junction unmatched. This CDR3 has 17 residues. The CDR3 coding sequence is TGTGCCATCAGTGGGGCTAGCGGGGGGGCCCGGGGCAATGAGCAGTTCTTC. Its translation is CAISGASGGARGNEQFF.

J is TRBJ2-1 and V is TRBV20-1; 7 positions match TRBD2. Germline V gene data show CDR1 as DFQATT and CDR2 as SNEGSKA (reference sequence). The CDR3 covers 11 residues. V dropped 6 bases and J dropped 8; count of bases not matched to a gene: 4. The CDR3 here is CSARTSHEQFF. CDR3 nucleotide sequence: TGCAGTGCCCGGACTAGTCATGAGCAGTTCTTC.

The chain recombines TRBV5-4 with TRBJ2-2; 9 bases are a match to TRBD2. CDR3 length equals 16 residues. With 4 bases clipped from V and 4 bases from J, the junction kept 8 bases outside the gene matches. Germline lookup yields CDR1 SGHNT and CDR2 YYREEE (reference sequence). DNA for the CDR3: TGTGCCAGCAGCGTGGGGGGACTAGCTTCCACCGGGGAGCTGTTTTTT. The encoded protein is CASSVGGLASTGELFF.

The chain has TRBV4-1 and TRBJ2-3; 7 nucleotides line up with TRBD2. The V segment lost 4 bases and the J segment 1 base; nucleotides outside the gene matches: 5. Germline V gene data show CDR1 as MGHRA and CDR2 as YSYEKL. This CDR3 has 15 amino acids. CDR3 loop: CASSPGDYRTDTQYF. The CDR3 DNA reads TGCGCCAGCAGCCCCGGGGACTACCGCACAGATACGCAGTATTTT.

J is TRBJ2-7 and V is TRBV7-3, with a possible D match to TRBD2 (6 bases). The CDR3 is 13 amino acids. Germline loops: CDR1 SGHTA, CDR2 FQGTGA. V was clipped by 1 base and J by 3 bases, with 7 bases between them. The CDR3 loop is CASSLRGGYEQYF. Here the CDR3 DNA reads TGTGCCAGCAGCTTAAGGGGAGGCTACGAGCAGTACTTC.

The chain carries TRBV4-1 and TRBJ1-1, with 7 bases that match TRBD1. V lost 2 bases, J lost 3 bases, and 3 bases stayed unmatched. The CDR3 covers 14 residues. CDR1 MGHRA and CDR2 YSYEKL come from the germline V gene. This CDR3 is CASSQKQGHTEAFF. CDR3 in DNA: TGCGCCAGCAGCCAAAAACAGGGGCACACTGAAGCTTTCTTT.

The chain links TRBV7-9 to TRBJ2-7, with D possibly TRBD2 on 6 matching bases. The ends were cut back, 1 base at V and 3 bases at J, with 13 bases in the middle. Germline lookup yields CDR1 SEHNR and CDR2 FQNEAQ (reference sequence). The CDR3 spans 15 residues. DNA of the CDR3: TGTGCCAGCAGCTTAGGGTCGGGACTGTACTACGAGCAGTACTTC. Residues: CASSLGSGLYYEQYF.

The genes are TRBV7-9 and TRBJ2-7; TRBD2 matches at 10 bases. Losses at the gene ends were 6 bases for V and 5 bases for J; bases not matched to a gene: 4. The CDR3 is 13 residues long. Germline V gene sequence: CDR1 SEHNR, CDR2 FQNEAQ (reference sequence). The CDR3 DNA reads as TGTGCCAGCAGTAGCGGGAGGAGCCACGAGCAGTACTTC. This encodes CASSSGRSHEQYF.

The chain carries TRBV4-2 and TRBJ2-7; 8 bases line up with TRBD2. CDR1 LGHNA and CDR2 YNFKEQ come from the germline V gene. J was trimmed by 6 bases and V by 6 bases; bases with no gene match: 13. This CDR3 comprises 15 residues. CDR3 loop: CASSPLGREVAEQYF. CDR3 nucleotide sequence: TGTGCCAGCAGTCCTTTGGGGCGGGAGGTGGCCGAGCAGTACTTC.

The chain carries TRBV24-1 and TRBJ2-5; no definite D call. Between the trimmed V and J ends, which lost 6 bases and 13 bases, there was a span of 14 bases. From germline, CDR1 is KGHDR and CDR2 SFDVKD. The CDR3 has 11 amino acids. The CDR3 nucleotides are TGTGCCACCAGTTTCTCCCTATCATGGTACTTC. Translated: CATSFSLSWYF.

The V call is TRBV19, the J call TRBJ2-2; TRBD1 aligns across 8 bases. After removal of 4 bases from V and 4 bases from J, the junction contained 8 bases not matched to a gene. The germline V gene has CDR1 LNHDA and CDR2 SQIVND (reference sequence). This CDR3 is built from 16 residues. CDR3 sequence: CASSTGQGRATGELFF. The CDR3 coding sequence is TGTGCCAGTAGTACTGGACAGGGTCGGGCCACCGGGGAGCTGTTTTTT.

CDR3 in amino acids: CASRRDRKNTEAFF. The DNA of the CDR3 is TGCGCCAGCAGACGGGACAGAAAAAACACTGAAGCTTTCTTT. The chain is built from TRBV10-2 and TRBJ1-1; 7 nucleotides agree with TRBD1. Germline V CDR1 and CDR2: WSHSY, SAAADI. The CDR3 has 14 amino acids. V lost 6 bases, J lost 2 bases, and 6 bases stayed unmatched.

A single count supports this clone. The V and J genes are TRBV19 and TRBJ1-5, with 9 positions matching TRBD1. Germline V gene data show CDR1 as LNHDA and CDR2 as SQIVND (reference sequence). J lost 3 bases, V lost 3 bases, and 3 bases had no gene match. There are 15 residues in the CDR3. The CDR3 region has the DNA TGTGCCAGTAGTATCGACAGGGGGGCCAATCAGCCCCAGCATTTT. This codes for CASSIDRGANQPQHF.

The chain uses TRBV15 and TRBJ1-1, with D possibly matching TRBD1 (5 bases). The V gene's germline CDR1 is LNHNV and CDR2 YYDKDF (reference sequence). The V gene lost 0 bases and the J gene lost 2 bases, with 7 bases spanning the gap. The CDR3 sequence is 14 residues long. CDR3 coding DNA: TGTGCCACCAGCAGAGACAGGGCAAACACTGAAGCTTTCTTT. This encodes CATSRDRANTEAFF. Looking up the rest from reference TRBV15 and TRBJ1-1 gives the full variable domain: DAMVIQNPRYQVTQFGKPVTLSCSQTLNHNVMYWYQQKSSQAPKLLFHYYDKDFNNEADTPDNFQSRRPNTSFCFLDIRSPGLGDTAMYLCATSRDRANTEAFFGQGTRLTVV.

The rearrangement uses TRBV27 and TRBJ2-7; D is undetermined. This CDR3 region has 16 residues. The V end lost 1 base, the J end lost 2 bases, and 15 bases lay between the germline ends. In germline, CDR1 is MNHEY, CDR2 SMNVEV (reference sequence). The CDR3 region has the DNA TGTGCCAGCAGTTTATATCTCCCAGGTTTACCCTACGAGCAGTACTTC. It codes for CASSLYLPGLPYEQYF.

This clone was counted between two and nine times. The chain recombines TRBV5-4 with TRBJ2-7; D is perhaps TRBD2 (6 bases). The CDR3 spans 12 residues. The germline gives CDR1 SGHNT, CDR2 YYREEE (reference sequence). V was pared by 0 bases and J by 5 bases, with 6 bases between. CDR3 nucleotide sequence: TGTGCCAGCAGCTTGGCGGGGGACGAGCAGTACTTC. It translates to CASSLAGDEQYF.

The chain recombines TRBV5-8 with TRBJ1-2; D is unresolved. The CDR3 spans 13 residues. The V gene lost 6 bases and the J gene lost 4 bases, with 13 bases spanning the gap. The germline V gene encodes CDR1 SGHTS and CDR2 YDEGEE. The CDR3 DNA sequence: TGTGCCAGCACACGCACGCGAGGCTATGGCTACACCTTC. Translated: CASTRTRGYGYTF.

The V call is TRBV5-1, the J call TRBJ2-3; the D gene is possibly TRBD2 (6 bases). The CDR3 spans 15 residues. V lost 2 bases and J lost 5, with 15 bases in between. Germline V lookup: CDR1 SGHRS, CDR2 YFSETQ. For the CDR3, the DNA is TGCGCCAGCAGCTTACTACCGGGACTGGGAGATACGCAGTATTTT. Protein: CASSLLPGLGDTQYF.

The rearrangement uses TRBV4-1 and TRBJ1-1; the D gene is possibly TRBD1 (5 bases). The germline CDR1 and CDR2 sequences are MGHRA and YSYEKL. The CDR3 loop spans 15 amino acids. Trimming took 0 bases from V and 0 from J, leaving 8 bases between them. CDR3 nucleotide sequence: TGCGCCAGCAGCCAAGATCGGGGGGTGAACACTGAAGCTTTCTTT. This sequence encodes CASSQDRGVNTEAFF.

The chain links TRBV19 to TRBJ1-2, with TRBD1 as a possible D gene (6 bases). CDR1 and CDR2 from the germline V gene are LNHDA and SQIVND (reference sequence). V was cut by 10 bases and J by 3 bases, with 15 bases left in between. CDR3 length: 13 residues. CDR3 sequence: CATQLSGDYGYTF. In DNA form, the CDR3 reads TGTGCCACCCAATTATCAGGGGACTATGGCTACACCTTC.

The genes are TRBV7-2 and TRBJ2-3; D unresolved. The CDR3 runs to 12 residues. From germline, CDR1 is SGHTA and CDR2 FQGNSA. Trimming pared 6 bases from V and 4 bases from J, leaving 8 bases between. The CDR3 here is CASSSNADTQYF. The CDR3, as DNA: TGTGCCAGCAGTTCTAATGCAGATACGCAGTATTTT. The complete variable domain, with remaining parts taken from reference TRBV7-2 and TRBJ2-3, reads GAGVSQSPSNKVTEKGKDVELRCDPISGHTALYWYRQSLGQGLEFLIYFQGNSAPDKSGLPSDRFSAERTGGSVSTLTIQRTQQEDSAVYLCASSSNADTQYFGPGTRLTVL.